The 20 T cell receptor beta chains presented below share a single source sample, sequenced in a study of cytomegalovirus exposure and HLA in healthy donors. Primers: 60 Vbeta forward and 13 Jbeta reverse. The repertoire was sequenced with immunoSEQ multiplex PCR; TCRdb's copy has only in-frame clones and lacks some. The data hold almost 200,000 clones, with around 79% observed a single time. The specimen sequenced was PBMCs. These receptors originate from a woman younger than 45 in good health and CMV-seropositive.

The chain uses TRBV10-3 and TRBJ1-5; D remains unclear. The V gene lost 2 bases and the J gene lost 9 bases, with 8 bases spanning the gap. The CDR3 runs to 12 residues. The germline CDR1 and CDR2 sequences are ENHRY and SYGVKD. In DNA, the CDR3 is TGTGCCATCAGTGAGATGAGTTTGCCCCAGCATTTT. Translating it yields CAISEMSLPQHF.

The gene calls are TRBV5-6 and TRBJ2-3, with TRBD2 matching over 12 bases. CDR3 size: 15 residues. Germline V lookup: CDR1 SGHDT, CDR2 YYEEEE. Trimming removed 0 bases from V and 5 bases from J; junction bases left unmatched: 1. CDR3 coding DNA: TGTGCCAGCAGCTTGGGACTAGCGGGAGAAGATACGCAGTATTTT. It encodes CASSLGLAGEDTQYF. The full variable domain, with the rest looked up from reference TRBV5-6 and TRBJ2-3, is DAGVTQSPTHLIKTRGQQVTLRCSPKSGHDTVSWYQQALGQGPQFIFQYYEEEERQRGNFPDRFSGHQFPNYSSELNVNALLLGDSALYLCASSLGLAGEDTQYFGPGTRLTVL.

This clone was detected many times. The rearrangement joins TRBV11-2 to TRBJ2-1, with TRBD2 matching 14 bases. The CDR3 contains 16 residues. V lost 2 bases, J lost 9 bases, and 6 bases stayed unmatched. The V gene's germline CDR1 is SGHAT and CDR2 FQNNGV. In DNA, the CDR3 is TGTGCCAGCAGCTTAATGGGGACTAGCGGGAGTGGTGAGCAGTTCTTC. Protein: CASSLMGTSGSGEQFF.

The chain is built from TRBV6-6 and TRBJ2-5; D may be TRBD2 (6 bases). Trimming took off 4 bases at V and 0 bases at J, with 15 bases between the two ends. The CDR3 spans 16 residues. In germline, CDR1 is MNHNY, CDR2 SVGAGI (reference sequence). The CDR3 nucleotides are TGTGCCAGCAGTTCACCCCGGGACTGGGACCAAGAGACCCAGTACTTC. This codes for CASSSPRDWDQETQYF.

The chain joins TRBV6-1 to TRBJ1-3, with 9 nucleotides matching TRBD1. Trimming at V came to 11 bases and at J to 0 bases, leaving 5 bases not matched to a gene. The CDR3 runs to 14 residues. In germline, CDR1 is MNHNS, CDR2 SASEGT. This CDR3 reads CAGGTGSSGNTIYF. The CDR3 nucleotides read TGTGCCGGCGGGACAGGGAGCTCTGGAAACACCATATATTTT.

This clone showed up just a few times. The chain uses TRBV2 and TRBJ2-7; weak D call: TRBD1 (5 bases). CDR3 length: 13 amino acids. V dropped 8 bases and J dropped 2 bases, with 13 bases sitting between them. Germline CDR1 is SNHLY and CDR2 is FYNNEI. CDR3 in DNA: TGTGCCAGCGTTCGACAGTCACCCTACGAGCAGTACTTC. Encoded protein: CASVRQSPYEQYF.

The genes are TRBV7-8 and TRBJ1-2; TRBD1 aligns across 8 bases. Germline-derived CDR1 and CDR2 are SGHVS and FQNEAQ. The CDR3 spans 13 residues. The V segment lost 1 base and the J segment 8 bases; nucleotides outside the gene matches: 3. CDR3 coding DNA: TGTGCCAGCAGCTTAGGCAGGGGGCAAGGCTACACCTTC. It is translated as CASSLGRGQGYTF.

This chain joins TRBV5-1 and TRBJ1-5; tentatively, D is TRBD1 (6 bases). Trimming took off 0 bases at V and 0 bases at J, with 7 bases between the two ends. Germline assignment: CDR1 SGHRS and CDR2 YFSETQ. This CDR3 region has 15 residues. Here the CDR3 DNA reads TGCGCCAGCAGCTTGGAGGACAGTAGCAATCAGCCCCAGCATTTT. It yields the protein CASSLEDSSNQPQHF. The variable domain in full, completed from reference TRBV5-1 and TRBJ1-5, reads KAGVTQTPRYLIKTRGQQVTLSCSPISGHRSVSWYQQTPGQGLQFLFEYFSETQRNKGNFPGRFSGRQFSNSRSEMNVSTLELGDSALYLCASSLEDSSNQPQHFGDGTRLSIL.

V is TRBV7-2 and J is TRBJ2-1; D is ambiguous. Per the germline V gene, CDR1 is SGHTA and CDR2 is FQGNSA. Trimming left V 6 bases short and J 12 bases short, with 21 bases between. CDR3 size: 14 residues. CDR3 coding DNA: TGTGCCAGCAGTCCCGGCGGCTCAACGGGTCGGCAGTTCTTC. It yields the protein CASSPGGSTGRQFF.

The chain joins TRBV19 to TRBJ1-1; 7 bases map to TRBD1. The CDR3 is 14 amino acids. Germline loops: CDR1 LNHDA, CDR2 SQIVND (reference sequence). J was trimmed by 1 base and V by 5 bases; bases with no gene match: 4. The CDR3 DNA follows: TGTGCCAGTAGTCTAAGGACAGGGAACACTGAAGCTTTCTTT. Its protein is CASSLRTGNTEAFF. Variable domain in full (rest from reference TRBV19 and TRBJ1-1): DGGITQSPKYLFRKEGQNVTLSCEQNLNHDAMYWYRQDPGQGLRLIYYSQIVNDFQKGDIAEGYSVSREKKESFPLTVTSAQKNPTAFYLCASSLRTGNTEAFFGQGTRLTVV.

This chain uses TRBV27 with TRBJ1-5; D is undetermined. This CDR3 region has 13 residues. CDR1 MNHEY and CDR2 SMNVEV come from the germline V gene (reference sequence). Between the trimmed V and J ends, which lost 2 bases and 6 bases, there was a span of 8 bases. In DNA, the CDR3 is TGTGCCAGCAGTTTAACGCGGATTCAGCCCCAGCATTTT. Translation gives CASSLTRIQPQHF.

The chain carries TRBV2 and TRBJ2-3, with 8 bases aligning to TRBD2. CDR1 and CDR2 from the germline V gene are SNHLY and FYNNEI. There are 13 residues in the CDR3. The V and J ends lost 3 bases and 6 bases, in that order; junction bases with no gene match: 2. The CDR3 region is CASSEGGGDTQYF. The CDR3 DNA reads TGTGCCAGCAGTGAGGGCGGGGGGGATACGCAGTATTTT. Filled out from reference TRBV2 and TRBJ2-3, the complete variable domain reads EPEVTQTPSHQVTQMGQEVILRCVPISNHLYFYWYRQILGQKVEFLVSFYNNEISEKSEIFDDQFSVERPDGSNFTLKIRSTKLEDSAMYFCASSEGGGDTQYFGPGTRLTVL.

The rearrangement uses TRBV7-8 and TRBJ2-6, with unresolved D. The length of the CDR3 is 14 residues. V lost 5 bases and J 3 bases, leaving 8 bases between the germline ends. From germline, CDR1 is SGHVS and CDR2 FQNEAQ. In nucleotides, the CDR3 is TGTGCCAGCAGCCCCGGCGGTGGGGCCAACGTCCTGACTTTC. Protein: CASSPGGGANVLTF.

This clone was seen a few times. The chain carries TRBV9 and TRBJ2-3, with TRBD1 matching 8 bases. The CDR3 totals 14 residues. The germline V gene has CDR1 SGDLS and CDR2 YYNGEE. V lost 4 bases and J lost 6; bases outside the gene matches: 7. Written as DNA, the CDR3 is TGTGCCAGCAGCTTACAGGGGGAAAGTGATACGCAGTATTTT. Translating gives CASSLQGESDTQYF.

In its sample, this clone was seen once. The rearrangement links TRBV11-2 to TRBJ2-2, with D tentatively TRBD2 (6 bases). V lost 5 bases and J 2 bases, leaving 15 bases between the germline ends. Germline values: CDR1 SGHAT, CDR2 FQNNGV. The CDR3 totals 16 residues. CDR3 DNA sequence: TGTGCCAGCAGCGGGAGGTACAGGCGAAACACCGGGGAGCTGTTTTTT. It specifies CASSGRYRRNTGELFF.

The V call is TRBV6-6, the J call TRBJ1-2; possibly TRBD1 for D (6 bases). Germline V gene sequence: CDR1 MNHNY, CDR2 SVGAGI (reference sequence). This CDR3 is built from 12 residues. Trimming removed 4 bases at V and 8 bases at J, with 11 bases between. CDR3: CASSSTGFGYTF. The CDR3 DNA follows: TGTGCCAGCAGTTCAACAGGGTTCGGCTACACCTTC.

V usage is TRBV7-2 and J usage is TRBJ2-5, with D perhaps matching TRBD1 (5 bases). CDR3 length: 15 amino acids. The V end lost 1 base, the J end lost 1 base, and 10 bases lay between the germline ends. CDR1 is SGHTA, CDR2 FQGNSA, per germline. This CDR3 is CASSLGGLGQETQYF. The CDR3 DNA sequence: TGTGCCAGCAGCTTAGGGGGCCTCGGCCAAGAGACCCAGTACTTC.

This chain uses TRBV11-2 with TRBJ1-2; D is unresolved. The V and J ends lost 2 bases and 7 bases respectively, with 14 bases between them. This CDR3 contains 14 residues. Per germline, CDR1 SGHAT and CDR2 FQNNGV. In DNA form, the CDR3 reads TGTGCCAGCAGCTTATTTCCGGGGTCTCGTGGCTACACCTTC. Protein: CASSLFPGSRGYTF. Variable domain in full (rest from reference TRBV11-2 and TRBJ1-2): EAGVAQSPRYKIIEKRQSVAFWCNPISGHATLYWYQQILGQGPKLLIQFQNNGVVDDSQLPKDRFSAERLKGVDSTLKIQPAKLEDSAVYLCASSLFPGSRGYTFGSGTRLTVV.

V usage is TRBV27 and J usage is TRBJ2-7; maybe TRBD1 (5 bases). The CDR3 extends over 15 amino acids. Germline loops: CDR1 MNHEY, CDR2 SMNVEV (reference sequence). V gave up 6 bases and J gave up 0 bases, with 15 bases separating them. In DNA, the CDR3 is TGTGCCAGCAGCCCTCGGCCAGGGTTCTCCTACGAGCAGTACTTC. This gives the protein CASSPRPGFSYEQYF.

The chain joins TRBV4-3 to TRBJ2-3; 10 bases agree with TRBD2. Per the germline V gene, CDR1 is LGHNA and CDR2 is YSLEER. The V segment lost 0 bases and the J segment 6 bases; nucleotides outside the gene matches: 12. The CDR3 loop spans 18 amino acids. CDR3: CASSQDLPSGSGGDTQYF. CDR3 sequence (DNA): TGCGCCAGCAGCCAAGATCTTCCTAGCGGGAGTGGCGGGGATACGCAGTATTTT.